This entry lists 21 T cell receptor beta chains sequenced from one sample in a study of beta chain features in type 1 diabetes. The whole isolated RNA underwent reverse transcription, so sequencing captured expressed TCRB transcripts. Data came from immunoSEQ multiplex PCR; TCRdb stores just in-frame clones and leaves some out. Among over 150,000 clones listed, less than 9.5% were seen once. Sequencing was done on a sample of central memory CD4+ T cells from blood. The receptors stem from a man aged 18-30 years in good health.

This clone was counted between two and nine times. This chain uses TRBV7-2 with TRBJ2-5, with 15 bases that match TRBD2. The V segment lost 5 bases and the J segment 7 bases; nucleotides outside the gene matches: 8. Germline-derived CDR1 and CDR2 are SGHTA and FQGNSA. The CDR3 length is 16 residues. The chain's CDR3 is CASSLGTSGGLVTQYF. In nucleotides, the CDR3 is TGTGCCAGCAGCCTCGGGACTAGCGGGGGGCTCGTGACCCAGTACTTC.

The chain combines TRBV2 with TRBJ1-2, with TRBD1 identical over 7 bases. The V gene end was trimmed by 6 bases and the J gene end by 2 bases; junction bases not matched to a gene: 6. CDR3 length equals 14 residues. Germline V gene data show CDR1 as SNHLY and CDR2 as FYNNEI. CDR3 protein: CASRRDSLNYGYTF. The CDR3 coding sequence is TGTGCCAGCAGGCGGGACAGCCTAAACTATGGCTACACCTTC.

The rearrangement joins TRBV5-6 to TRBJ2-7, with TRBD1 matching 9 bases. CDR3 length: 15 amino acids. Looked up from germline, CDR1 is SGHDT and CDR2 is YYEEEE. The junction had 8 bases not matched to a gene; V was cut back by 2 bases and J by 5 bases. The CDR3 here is CASSFYGTGTDEQYF. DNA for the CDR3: TGTGCCAGCAGCTTTTATGGGACAGGGACCGACGAGCAGTACTTC.

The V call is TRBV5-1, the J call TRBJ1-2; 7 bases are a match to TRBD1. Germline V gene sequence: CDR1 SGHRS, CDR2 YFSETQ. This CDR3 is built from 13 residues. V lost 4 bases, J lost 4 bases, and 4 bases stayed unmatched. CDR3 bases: TGCGCCAGCAGCGGGGACAGCGTCTATGGCTACACCTTC. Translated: CASSGDSVYGYTF.

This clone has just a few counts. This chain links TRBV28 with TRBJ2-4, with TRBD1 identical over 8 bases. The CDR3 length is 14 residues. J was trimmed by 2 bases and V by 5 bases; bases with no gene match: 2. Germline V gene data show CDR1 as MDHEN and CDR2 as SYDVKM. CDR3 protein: CASSRQGPKNIQYF. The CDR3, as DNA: TGTGCCAGCAGTCGACAGGGGCCCAAAAACATTCAGTACTTC. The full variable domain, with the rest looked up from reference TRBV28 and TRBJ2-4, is DVKVTQSSRYLVKRTGEKVFLECVQDMDHENMFWYRQDPGLGLRLIYFSYDVKMKEKGDIPEGYSVSREKKERFSLILESASTNQTSMYLCASSRQGPKNIQYFGAGTRLSVL.

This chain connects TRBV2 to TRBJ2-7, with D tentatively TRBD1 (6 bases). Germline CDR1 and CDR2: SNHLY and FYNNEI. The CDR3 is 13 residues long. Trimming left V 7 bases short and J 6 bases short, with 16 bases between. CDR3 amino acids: CASKGGLTSEQYF. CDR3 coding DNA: TGTGCCAGCAAAGGGGGATTGACCTCCGAGCAGTACTTC. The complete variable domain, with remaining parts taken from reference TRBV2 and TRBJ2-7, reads EPEVTQTPSHQVTQMGQEVILRCVPISNHLYFYWYRQILGQKVEFLVSFYNNEISEKSEIFDDQFSVERPDGSNFTLKIRSTKLEDSAMYFCASKGGLTSEQYFGPGTRLTVT.

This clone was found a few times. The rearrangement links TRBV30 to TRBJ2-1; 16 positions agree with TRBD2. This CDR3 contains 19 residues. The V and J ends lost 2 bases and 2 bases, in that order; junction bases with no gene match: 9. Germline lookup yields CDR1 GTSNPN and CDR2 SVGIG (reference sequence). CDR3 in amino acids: CAWSSTGTSGGVTYNEQFF. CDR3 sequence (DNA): TGTGCCTGGAGTAGCACCGGGACTAGCGGGGGGGTGACCTACAATGAGCAGTTCTTC. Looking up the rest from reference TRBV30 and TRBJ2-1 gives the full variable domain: SQTIHQWPATLVQPVGSPLSLECTVEGTSNPNLYWYRQAAGRGLQLLFYSVGIGQISSEVPQNLSASRPQDRQFILSSKKLLLSDSGFYLCAWSSTGTSGGVTYNEQFFGPGTRLTVL.

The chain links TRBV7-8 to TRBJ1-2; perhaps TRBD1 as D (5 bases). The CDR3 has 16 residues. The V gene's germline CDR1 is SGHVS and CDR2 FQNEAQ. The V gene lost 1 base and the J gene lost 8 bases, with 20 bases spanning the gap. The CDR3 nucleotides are TGTGCCAGCAGCTTAGAGGCTGTCAGGGTATCGGGCGGCTACACCTTC. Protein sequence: CASSLEAVRVSGGYTF.

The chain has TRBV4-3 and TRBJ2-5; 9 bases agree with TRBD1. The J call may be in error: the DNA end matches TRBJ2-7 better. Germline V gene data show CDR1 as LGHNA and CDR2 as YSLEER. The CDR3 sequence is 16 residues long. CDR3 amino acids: CASSQGPGTGLNEQYF. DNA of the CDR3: TGCGCCAGCAGCCAAGGACCCGGGACAGGGTTGAACGAGCAGTACTTC.

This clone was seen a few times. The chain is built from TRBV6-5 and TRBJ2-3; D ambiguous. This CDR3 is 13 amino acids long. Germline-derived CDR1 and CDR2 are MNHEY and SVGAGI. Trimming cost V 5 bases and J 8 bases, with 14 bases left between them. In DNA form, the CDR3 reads TGTGCCAGCAGTGGCGAGACTGCCGGTACGCAGTATTTT. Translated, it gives CASSGETAGTQYF.

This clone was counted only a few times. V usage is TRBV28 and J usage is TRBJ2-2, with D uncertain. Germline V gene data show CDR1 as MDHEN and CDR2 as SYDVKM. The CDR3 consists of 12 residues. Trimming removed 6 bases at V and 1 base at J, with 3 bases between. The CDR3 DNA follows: TGTGCCAGCAGGCGGAACACCGGGGAGCTGTTTTTT. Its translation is CASRRNTGELFF.

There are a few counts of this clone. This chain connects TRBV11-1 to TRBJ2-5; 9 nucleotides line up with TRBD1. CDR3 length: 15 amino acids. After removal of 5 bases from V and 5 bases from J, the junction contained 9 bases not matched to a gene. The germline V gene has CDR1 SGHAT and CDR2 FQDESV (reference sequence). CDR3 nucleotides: TGTGCCAGCAGCCGGGAGACAGGGGGAAAGGAGACCCAGTACTTC. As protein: CASSRETGGKETQYF. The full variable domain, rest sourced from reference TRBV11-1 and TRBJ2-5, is EAEVAQSPRYKITEKSQAVAFWCDPISGHATLYWYRQILGQGPELLVQFQDESVVDDSQLPKDRFSAERLKGVDSTLKIQPAELGDSAMYLCASSRETGGKETQYFGPGTRLLVL.

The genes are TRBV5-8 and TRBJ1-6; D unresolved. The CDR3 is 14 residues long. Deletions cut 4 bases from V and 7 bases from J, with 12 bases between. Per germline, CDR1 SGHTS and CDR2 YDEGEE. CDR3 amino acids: CASSLSEGNSPLHF. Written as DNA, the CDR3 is TGTGCCAGCAGCCTTTCTGAGGGAAATTCACCCCTCCACTTT.

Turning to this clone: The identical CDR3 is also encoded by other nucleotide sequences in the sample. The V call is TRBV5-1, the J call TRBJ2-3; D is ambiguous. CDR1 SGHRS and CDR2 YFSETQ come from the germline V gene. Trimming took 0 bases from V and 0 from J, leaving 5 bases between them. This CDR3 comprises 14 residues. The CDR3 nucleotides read TGCGCCAGCAGCTTGGGCGGCAGCACAGATACGCAGTATTTT. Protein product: CASSLGGSTDTQYF.

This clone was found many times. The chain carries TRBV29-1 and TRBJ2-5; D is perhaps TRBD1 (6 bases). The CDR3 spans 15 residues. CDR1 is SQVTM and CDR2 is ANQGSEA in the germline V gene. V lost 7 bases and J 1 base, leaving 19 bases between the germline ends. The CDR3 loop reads CSAGQQRLFQETQYF. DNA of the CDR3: TGCAGCGCAGGACAGCAACGTCTCTTCCAAGAGACCCAGTACTTC.

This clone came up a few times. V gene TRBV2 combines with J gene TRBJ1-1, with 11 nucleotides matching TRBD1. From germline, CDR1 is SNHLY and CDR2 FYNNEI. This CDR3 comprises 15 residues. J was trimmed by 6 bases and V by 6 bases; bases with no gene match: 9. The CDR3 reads CASSPLGTGGAEAFF. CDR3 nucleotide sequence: TGTGCCAGCAGCCCCCTAGGGACAGGGGGAGCTGAAGCTTTCTTT.

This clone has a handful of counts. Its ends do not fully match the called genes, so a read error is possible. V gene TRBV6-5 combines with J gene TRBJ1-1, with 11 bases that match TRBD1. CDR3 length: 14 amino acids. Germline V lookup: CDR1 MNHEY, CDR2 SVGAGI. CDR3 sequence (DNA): TGTGCCAGCAGTAACTCCGGACAGGGGGCGAGTGCTTTCTTT. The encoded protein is CASSNSGQGASAFF.

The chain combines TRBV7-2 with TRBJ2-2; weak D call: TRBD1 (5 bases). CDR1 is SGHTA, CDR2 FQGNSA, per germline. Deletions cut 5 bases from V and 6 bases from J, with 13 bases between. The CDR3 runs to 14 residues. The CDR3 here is CASSPSQGAGELFF. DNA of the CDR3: TGTGCCAGCAGCCCCAGCCAGGGCGCCGGGGAGCTGTTTTTT. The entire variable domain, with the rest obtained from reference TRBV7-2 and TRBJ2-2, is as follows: GAGVSQSPSNKVTEKGKDVELRCDPISGHTALYWYRQSLGQGLEFLIYFQGNSAPDKSGLPSDRFSAERTGGSVSTLTIQRTQQEDSAVYLCASSPSQGAGELFFGEGSRLTVL.

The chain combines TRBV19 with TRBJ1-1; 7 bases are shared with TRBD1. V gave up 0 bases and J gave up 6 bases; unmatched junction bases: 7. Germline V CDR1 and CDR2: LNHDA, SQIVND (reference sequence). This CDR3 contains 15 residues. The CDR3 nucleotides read TGTGCCAGTAGTATAGACGACAGGGTGGGGTCTGAAGCTTTCTTT. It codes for CASSIDDRVGSEAFF.

CDR3 DNA: TGTGCCAGCAGCGGAGGACAGGGTGAGACCCAGTACTTC. Protein product: CASSGGQGETQYF. The J gene is TRBJ2-5, the V gene TRBV9, with 8 nucleotides matching TRBD1. With 3 bases clipped from V and 5 bases from J, the junction kept 3 bases outside the gene matches. This CDR3 region has 13 residues. CDR1 and CDR2 from the germline V gene are SGDLS and YYNGEE.

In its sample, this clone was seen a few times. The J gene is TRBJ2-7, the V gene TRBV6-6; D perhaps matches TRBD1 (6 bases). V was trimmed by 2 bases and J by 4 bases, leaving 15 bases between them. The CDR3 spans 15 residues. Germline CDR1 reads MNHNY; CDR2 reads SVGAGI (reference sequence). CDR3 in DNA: TGTGCCAGCAGTTACGGTACAGGGATGGGGTACGAGCAGTACTTC. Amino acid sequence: CASSYGTGMGYEQYF.